The next 6 T cell receptor beta chains were all read from a single sample in a study of OX40 agonist ivuxolimab in advanced cancers. TCRdb's copy holds only in-frame clones and misses some; the assay was immunoSEQ multiplex PCR. The sample shows over 55,000 clones, approximately 80% of them seen only once. The sample was CD4+ or CD8+ T cells sorted from blood, taken in a trial of the OX40 agonist ivuxolimab. The source of these receptors is an adult with an advanced solid tumor such as melanoma, head and neck, liver or kidney cancer.

The chain links TRBV5-1 to TRBJ2-3; D gene ambiguous. This CDR3 comprises 14 residues. Germline CDR1 is SGHRS and CDR2 is YFSETQ. V dropped 3 bases and J dropped 0 bases, with 8 bases sitting between them. The CDR3 is CASSSLPSTDTQYF. The CDR3 bases are TGCGCCAGCAGCTCCCTACCCAGCACAGATACGCAGTATTTT.

The V and J genes are TRBV4-2 and TRBJ2-3; D gene unclear. The CDR3 runs to 13 residues. Trimming stripped 1 base from V and 5 bases from J, with 7 bases between. Germline V gene data show CDR1 as LGHNA and CDR2 as YNFKEQ. CDR3 DNA sequence: TGTGCCAGCAGCCAAGCAGGAAGAGATACGCAGTATTTT. Translation: CASSQAGRDTQYF.

The V and J genes are TRBV7-2 and TRBJ2-5; TRBD2 aligns across 11 bases. TRBJ2-7 matches the DNA end more closely, so the J call is doubtful. The CDR3 spans 15 residues. Germline V gene data show CDR1 as SGHTA and CDR2 as FQGNSA. CDR3 sequence: CASSFSGTSGLEQYF. The CDR3 DNA reads TGTGCCAGCAGCTTCTCCGGGACTAGCGGACTCGAGCAGTACTTC.

This clone was seen more than once but under ten times. The rearrangement links TRBV18 to TRBJ2-2; D remains ambiguous. V lost 3 bases to trimming and J lost 0 bases, with 11 bases between them. The CDR3 is 16 residues long. CDR1 KGHSH and CDR2 LQKENI come from the germline V gene. Here the CDR3 DNA reads TGTGCCAGCTCACCGACCAGCGTAACGAACACCGGGGAGCTGTTTTTT. Its protein is CASSPTSVTNTGELFF.

Note on this clone: Other DNA sequences in this specimen translate into the identical CDR3. V is TRBV2 and J is TRBJ1-2, with D uncertain. V was shortened by 5 bases and J by 7 bases, with 14 bases between the two germline ends. CDR3 length equals 13 residues. The germline gives CDR1 SNHLY, CDR2 FYNNEI. CDR3 in amino acids: CASSPGVGFGYTF. In DNA, the CDR3 is TGTGCCAGCAGTCCTGGGGTGGGTTTTGGCTACACCTTC.

The chain carries TRBV5-4 and TRBJ1-4, with D perhaps TRBD1 (5 bases). The CDR3 extends over 14 amino acids. V was cut by 0 bases and J by 9 bases, with 12 bases left in between. Looked up from germline, CDR1 is SGHNT and CDR2 is YYREEE (reference sequence). CDR3 residues: CASSLGRDGKKLFF. DNA of the CDR3: TGTGCCAGCAGCTTGGGCAGGGACGGCAAAAAACTGTTTTTT.